Listed below are T cell receptor beta chains from one sample, sequenced in a study of human T cells and chemical hapten exposure. TCRdb reprocessed the RACE reads with MiXCR, giving one entry per CDR3 protein. The sample shows approximately 44,000 distinct CDR3 sequences, about 4.8% of them seen only once. The sample taken for sequencing was whole blood. Receptors were obtained from a human donor in good health. Some clones in this sample may be carry-over from other donors' samples. CDR3s include the opening cysteine and the closing phenylalanine or tryptophan. D genes are given only for firm matches. Rows give clone size only sometimes, using once, few, many, or a class for an expanded clone.

cdr3_nt cdr3_aa j_call d_call v_call clone_size
TGTGCCAGCAGCTCCGCCCGGGAAAGAGCTTTCTTT CASSSARERAFF TRBJ1-1 NA TRBV7-2 many
TGTGCCAGCAGTTTCTCTAGCGGGAAGAGGGATACGCAGTATTTT CASSFSSGKRDTQYF TRBJ2-3 TRBD2 TRBV27 few
TGTGCCAGCAGAAAGGGATTTCCTAATGAAAAACTGTTTTTT CASRKGFPNEKLFF TRBJ1-4 NA TRBV28 many
TGTGCCAGCAGCTTAAAAAGTGGGGACAGGTGGTTTTATCAGCCCCAGCATTTT CASSLKSGDRWFYQPQHF TRBJ1-5 TRBD1 TRBV11-2 NA
TGTGCCAGCTCACCACTCTATCGGGAGCAAGAGACCCAGTACTTC CASSPLYREQETQYF TRBJ2-5 NA TRBV18 many
TGTGCCACGAGGGACAGGGGGATACCTGAAGCTTTCTTT CATRDRGIPEAFF TRBJ1-1 TRBD1 TRBV2 many
TGTGCCAGCACCCCATTGGACGAGCAGTACTTC CASTPLDEQYF TRBJ2-7 NA TRBV12-3/TRBV12-4 many
TGCGCCAGCAGCTTGGAACAGCTCACAGATACGCAGTATTTT CASSLEQLTDTQYF TRBJ2-3 NA TRBV5-1 many
TGTGCCAGCTCTCTCGGGGGCGGGCAGTACTTC CASSLGGGQYF TRBJ2-7 NA TRBV12-3/TRBV12-4 NA
TGTGCCAGCAGCTTAGCGACGGGGCAGCCCCAGCATTTT CASSLATGQPQHF TRBJ1-5 NA TRBV7-8 few
TGTGCCAGCAGTTTAGGGGCGGCCGACGAGCAGTACTTC CASSLGAADEQYF TRBJ2-7 NA TRBV28 many
TGCAGTGCTTGGACGACAGGGGGACTAAAGGCCGGGGCCAACGTCCTGACTTTC CSAWTTGGLKAGANVLTF TRBJ2-6 TRBD1 TRBV20-1 many
TGTGCCAGCAGCTTAAAAACTTATGGCTACACCTTC CASSLKTYGYTF TRBJ1-2 NA TRBV13 many
TGTGCCAGCAGGCCTACACAGGGAGACCAGCATTTT CASRPTQGDQHF TRBJ1-5 NA TRBV27 many
TGTGCCAGCAGCTTCCGAACAACTAGCGGGGGGAGCAATGAGCAGTTCTTC CASSFRTTSGGSNEQFF TRBJ2-1 TRBD2 TRBV7-8 NA
TGTGCCAGCAGTCCCCGACAGGTAATGAACACTGAAGCTTTCTTT CASSPRQVMNTEAFF TRBJ1-1 NA TRBV28 many
TGTGCCACCAGTGATTTGGGGAACACTGAAGCTTTCTTT CATSDLGNTEAFF TRBJ1-1 NA TRBV24-1 many
TGTGCCAGCAGTGAAGATCTCGGGCCAGATACGCAGTATTTT CASSEDLGPDTQYF TRBJ2-3 NA TRBV6-1 many
TGTGCCAGCAGTCGGACTAGCGGGAGGGCAGAGACCCAGTACTTC CASSRTSGRAETQYF TRBJ2-5 TRBD2 TRBV12-3/TRBV12-4 many
TGTGCCAGCGCATACACAGGGTTTGGTGACACTGAAGCTTTCTTT CASAYTGFGDTEAFF TRBJ1-1 NA TRBV25-1 NA